The source of this T cell receptor (beta chain) is a study of spatial heterogeneity in lung cancer. Study outcomes and limitations: In tumors, expanded intratumoral alpha and beta TCR counts tracked mutation counts.

Time point given: sample taken at primary tumor resection. V was cut by 2 bases and J by 11 bases, with 16 bases left in between. The CDR3 runs 13 residues. Germline V gene sequence: CDR1 SGHRS, CDR2 YFSETQ. By its share, this clonotype is medium-sized. The antigen is not known. Little can be read into the size of this beta chain, an off-target read in a library designed for alpha chains. Each CDR3 protein is one row after TCRdb ran MiXCR on the 5' RACE reads. The table includes about 5,900 distinct CDR3 sequences, around 15% detected once. The genes are TRBV5-1 and TRBJ1-1, with D possibly TRBD1 on 6 matching bases. The TCR originated in a male donor with early-stage non-small cell lung cancer. The input for sequencing was lung tumor tissue, taken at surgery. DNA for the CDR3: TGCGCCAGCAGCTTCACTCTAGGGGGGGCGGCTTTCTTT. The encoded protein is CASSFTLGGAAFF.